Below are 30 T cell receptor beta chains sequenced from a single sample in a study of blood T cell repertoires in COVID-19. Profiling relied on immunoSEQ multiplex PCR, and the TCRdb table lists in-frame clones only, not all of them. Altogether roughly 250,000 clones are present, 88% being singletons, with the ten largest covering just under 1%. Sequencing was performed on peripheral blood. The receptors come from a woman between 35 and 50 years old who had recovered from COVID-19.

This clone was found once. The chain carries TRBV20-1 and TRBJ1-1, with D possibly being TRBD1 (5 bases). Germline V gene lookup returns CDR1 DFQATT and CDR2 SNEGSKA (reference sequence). CDR3 length: 15 amino acids. With 3 bases removed from V and 0 bases from J, the gap between germline ends came to 14 bases. The chain's CDR3 is CSASRPGVMNTEAFF. As DNA, the CDR3 is TGCAGTGCTAGTCGTCCGGGGGTCATGAACACTGAAGCTTTCTTT.

V and J are TRBV29-1 and TRBJ2-5, with 8 bases that match TRBD2. V was pared by 6 bases and J by 5 bases, with 5 bases of the junction left unmatched. Germline V gene sequence: CDR1 SQVTM, CDR2 ANQGSEA. The CDR3 is made up of 12 amino acids. The CDR3 region is CSVRGGAETQYF. CDR3 nucleotides: TGCAGCGTCCGGGGGGGCGCGGAGACCCAGTACTTC.

V gene TRBV4-1 combines with J gene TRBJ2-2, with 9 bases matching TRBD2. The length of the CDR3 is 16 residues. V was pared by 1 base and J by 11 bases, with 11 bases of the junction left unmatched. Germline V gene data show CDR1 as MGHRA and CDR2 as YSYEKL. The CDR3: CASSQVSGLAQVELFF. In nucleotides, the CDR3 is TGCGCCAGCAGCCAAGTTTCGGGACTAGCCCAAGTAGAGCTGTTTTTT.

This chain joins TRBV10-3 and TRBJ2-3, with TRBD1 matching 9 bases. The CDR3 is made up of 15 amino acids. V dropped 5 bases and J dropped 2; count of bases not matched to a gene: 5. From germline, CDR1 is ENHRY and CDR2 SYGVKD. The CDR3 DNA reads TGTGCCATCAGTAGGGGGGACAGGGACACAGATACGCAGTATTTT. Its translation is CAISRGDRDTDTQYF.

The rearrangement joins TRBV6-1 to TRBJ2-4; 7 bases agree with TRBD1. The V and J ends lost 4 bases and 0 bases, in that order; junction bases with no gene match: 9. The CDR3 runs 17 residues. In germline, CDR1 is MNHNS, CDR2 SASEGT. The CDR3 DNA follows: TGTGCCAGCAGTGCCACCGGGACAGCCCTAGCCAAAAACATTCAGTACTTC. Translating gives CASSATGTALAKNIQYF.

The chain has TRBV19 and TRBJ2-2; 9 bases are shared with TRBD2. This CDR3 region has 18 residues. Germline values: CDR1 LNHDA, CDR2 SQIVND (reference sequence). V lost 7 bases to trimming and J lost 4 bases; unmatched junction nucleotides: 16. The CDR3 region is CASKRASGMWALTGELFF. The CDR3 DNA is TGTGCCAGTAAGAGGGCTAGCGGGATGTGGGCCCTCACCGGGGAGCTGTTTTTT.

J is TRBJ1-2 and V is TRBV3-1 (or the pseudogene TRBV3-2), with no clear D. V was cut by 5 bases and J by 4 bases, with 11 bases left in between. This CDR3 has 13 residues. Germline CDR1 reads LGHDT; CDR2 reads YNNKEL (reference sequence). The DNA of the CDR3 is TGTGCCAGCAGCAGGGTCGGGGTCTATGGCTACACCTTC. It translates to CASSRVGVYGYTF.

The chain links TRBV10-3 to TRBJ2-5; 8 bases are a match to TRBD1. The CDR3 spans 13 residues. Germline V gene data show CDR1 as ENHRY and CDR2 as SYGVKD. J was trimmed by 5 bases and V by 6 bases; bases with no gene match: 5. The CDR3, as DNA: TGTGCCATCAGCCCCAACAGGGGGGAGACCCAGTACTTC. Protein sequence: CAISPNRGETQYF.

The chain uses TRBV30 and TRBJ1-1, with D perhaps matching TRBD1 (5 bases). Germline loops: CDR1 GTSNPN, CDR2 SVGIG (reference sequence). This CDR3 spans 13 amino acids. The germline V and J ends were trimmed by 2 bases and 8 bases, with 15 bases remaining between them. The CDR3 nucleotides read TGTGCCTGGAGTAGGGGCAAGGGCTCGGAAGCTTTCTTT. Its translation is CAWSRGKGSEAFF.

The chain has TRBV10-3 and TRBJ1-1; 10 positions agree with TRBD1. Looked up from germline, CDR1 is ENHRY and CDR2 is SYGVKD. V shed 6 bases and J 5 bases; nucleotides not matched to a gene: 6. This CDR3 has 14 residues. In nucleotides, the CDR3 is TGTGCCATCAGCCTGACAGGGGGCGGAACTGAAGCTTTCTTT. Translating it yields CAISLTGGGTEAFF.

The genes are TRBV21-1 and TRBJ2-7; the D call of TRBD1 is as the table states it, not checked on the DNA. TRBV21-1 is a pseudogene segment. This CDR3 contains 16 residues. The CDR3 protein is CASSKGRAPVVYEQYF. The CDR3 DNA sequence: TGTGCCAGCAGCAAGGGGCGCGCACCGGTTGTGTACGAGCAGTACTTC.

The rearrangement uses TRBV6-5 and TRBJ2-2; tentatively, D is TRBD1 (6 bases). The CDR3 contains 14 residues. CDR1 and CDR2 from the germline V gene are MNHEY and SVGAGI. V shed 2 bases and J shed 7 bases, with 11 bases lying between them. The CDR3 DNA is TGTGCCAGCAGTTACGGACAGAATAACGGGGAGCTGTTTTTT. It translates to CASSYGQNNGELFF.

The J gene is TRBJ1-1, the V gene TRBV2; no clear D. CDR3 length: 15 residues. V lost 3 bases, J lost 3 bases, and 14 bases lay in between. Germline V gene data show CDR1 as SNHLY and CDR2 as FYNNEI. CDR3: CASSEVGFGDTEAFF. Written as DNA, the CDR3 is TGTGCCAGCAGTGAGGTAGGGTTCGGGGACACTGAAGCTTTCTTT.

The chain couples TRBV14 to TRBJ2-7; 10 bases are shared with TRBD1. Unmatched junction bases numbered 5, after V lost 5 bases and J lost 4 bases. This CDR3 spans 14 amino acids. The germline V gene has CDR1 SGHDN and CDR2 FVKESK. DNA of the CDR3: TGTGCCAGCAGCGCCGGGACAGGGGTATACGAGCAGTACTTC. Amino acids: CASSAGTGVYEQYF. The full variable domain, with the rest looked up from reference TRBV14 and TRBJ2-7, is EAGVTQFPSHSVIEKGQTVTLRCDPISGHDNLYWYRRVMGKEIKFLLHFVKESKQDESGMPNNRFLAERTGGTYSTLKVQPAELEDSGVYFCASSAGTGVYEQYFGPGTRLTVT.

V is TRBV5-5 and J is TRBJ1-2, with TRBD1 matching over 11 bases. The CDR3 length is 15 residues. Trimming removed 4 bases from V and 7 bases from J; junction bases left unmatched: 9. Germline CDR1 reads SGHKS; CDR2 reads YYEKEE (reference sequence). CDR3 in DNA: TGTGCCAGCAGCCCAGCCGGACAGGGGGCTGGTGGCTACACCTTC. It specifies CASSPAGQGAGGYTF. Variable domain in full (rest from reference TRBV5-5 and TRBJ1-2): DAGVTQSPTHLIKTRGQQVTLRCSPISGHKSVSWYQQVLGQGPQFIFQYYEKEERGRGNFPDRFSARQFPNYSSELNVNALLLGDSALYLCASSPAGQGAGGYTFGSGTRLTVV.

Details on this clone: Other DNA sequences in this sample translate to the same CDR3. The chain joins TRBV28 to TRBJ1-1; maybe TRBD1 (5 bases). V was trimmed by 0 bases and J by 1 base, leaving 6 bases between them. The CDR3 runs 14 residues. CDR1 MDHEN and CDR2 SYDVKM come from the germline V gene. CDR3 amino acids: CASSLWGGNTEAFF. CDR3 bases: TGTGCCAGCAGTTTATGGGGGGGGAACACTGAAGCTTTCTTT.

The V gene is TRBV6-6, the J gene TRBJ2-7, with 7 bases matching TRBD1. The J segment lost 12 bases and the V segment lost 2 bases, leaving 13 bases of the junction unmatched. CDR1 and CDR2 from the germline V gene are MNHNY and SVGAGI (reference sequence). This CDR3 has 14 residues. The CDR3 DNA reads TGTGCCAGCAGTTACCCCGAGGCAGGTAGGGGGCCGTACTTC. Residues: CASSYPEAGRGPYF.

The genes are TRBV10-3 and TRBJ1-5; a weak D match, TRBD1 (5 bases). CDR1 is ENHRY, CDR2 SYGVKD, per germline. The CDR3 length is 14 residues. Trimming took 4 bases from V and 2 from J, leaving 9 bases between them. The chain's CDR3 is CAISGGTRNQPQHF. The CDR3 region has the DNA TGTGCCATCAGTGGCGGGACCCGCAATCAGCCCCAGCATTTT.

The J gene is TRBJ2-3, the V gene TRBV21-1; TRBD2, as called in the table, went unchecked against the DNA. TRBV21-1 has pseudogene status. The CDR3 consists of 19 residues. The CDR3 region is CASTTHGTLRGGHTDTQYF. CDR3 in DNA: TGTGCCAGCACCACCCATGGAACTCTAAGGGGGGGCCACACAGATACGCAGTATTTT.

The CDR3 nucleotides read TGTGCCAGCAGCTCCGCCGGGGGGGCCGGAACTAATGAAAAACTGTTTTTT. Its translation is CASSSAGGAGTNEKLFF. J is TRBJ1-4 and V is TRBV7-9, with D possibly being TRBD1 (6 bases). V was shortened by 4 bases and J by 1 base, with 16 bases between the two germline ends. This CDR3 is built from 17 residues. CDR1 is SEHNR, CDR2 FQNEAQ, per germline (reference sequence).

The chain combines TRBV3-1 (or the pseudogene TRBV3-2) with TRBJ1-5; D perhaps matches TRBD1 (5 bases). This CDR3 has 15 residues. Germline V CDR1 and CDR2: LGHDT, YNNKEL (reference sequence). Trimming took 1 base from V and 2 from J, leaving 9 bases between them. The CDR3 bases are TGTGCCAGCAGCCAAGGGGGCGCGGGCAATCAGCCCCAGCATTTT. This encodes CASSQGGAGNQPQHF.

This CDR3 is CATKGSGRIGTDTQYF. The CDR3 bases are TGTGCCACTAAGGGTAGCGGGAGGATTGGCACAGATACGCAGTATTTT. The chain combines TRBV15 with TRBJ2-3; TRBD2 matches at 10 bases. Trimming took 9 bases from V and 1 from J; bases not matched to a gene: 10. The CDR3 length is 16 residues. CDR1 and CDR2 from the germline V gene are LNHNV and YYDKDF (reference sequence).

The V gene is TRBV9, the J gene TRBJ2-1; tentatively, D is TRBD2 (7 bases). CDR3 length: 15 residues. Germline V gives CDR1 SGDLS, CDR2 YYNGEE. V lost 6 bases and J lost 0, with 13 bases in between. Here the CDR3 DNA reads TGTGCCAGCACCCCGGGGGGCCCCTCCTACAATGAGCAGTTCTTC. As protein: CASTPGGPSYNEQFF.

The chain couples TRBV29-1 to TRBJ2-7, with D perhaps TRBD1 (6 bases). Germline CDR1 SQVTM, CDR2 ANQGSEA. The CDR3 is 14 residues long. The V end lost 1 base, the J end lost 2 bases, and 12 bases lay between the germline ends. CDR3 nucleotide sequence: TGCAGCGTTGAAGTGGACAGTGGGACCTACGAGCAGTACTTC. Encoded protein: CSVEVDSGTYEQYF.

This chain connects TRBV7-2 to TRBJ2-1; no clear D. The CDR3 consists of 16 residues. Per the germline V gene, CDR1 is SGHTA and CDR2 is FQGNSA. The V end was cut by 0 bases, the J end by 0 bases, with 9 bases between. CDR3 amino acids: CASSLAMVVSYNEQFF. CDR3 nucleotide sequence: TGTGCCAGCAGCTTAGCGATGGTAGTCTCCTACAATGAGCAGTTCTTC.

The J gene is TRBJ1-1, the V gene TRBV18; D remains ambiguous. The CDR3 sequence is 10 residues long. V lost 11 bases and J 5 bases, leaving 9 bases between the germline ends. Per the germline V gene, CDR1 is KGHSH and CDR2 is LQKENI. This CDR3 is CASRGTEAFF. The CDR3 region has the DNA TGTGCCTCCCGCGGGACTGAAGCTTTCTTT.

The gene calls are TRBV12-5 and TRBJ2-3; 8 bases agree with TRBD2. This CDR3 has 16 residues. Germline CDR1 reads LGHNT; CDR2 reads FRNRAP. The trim removed 0 bases at V and 4 bases at J, leaving 6 bases unmatched. The CDR3 DNA is TGTGCTAGTGGTTTGGTGGTAGCGGGATGGCCAGATACGCAGTATTTT. Its translation is CASGLVVAGWPDTQYF.

V and J are TRBV6-5 and TRBJ2-1, with D unclear. Germline CDR1 and CDR2: MNHEY and SVGAGI. Trimming stripped 8 bases from V and 2 bases from J, with 7 bases between. The CDR3 spans 12 residues. The DNA for the CDR3 is TGTGCCAGCGGGCTAACCTACAATGAGCAGTTCTTC. This codes for CASGLTYNEQFF.

The count of this clone is one. The chain couples TRBV10-3 to TRBJ2-7, with a possible D match to TRBD1 (5 bases). V lost 0 bases and J lost 3, with 9 bases in between. The CDR3 has 14 residues. Germline V gene data show CDR1 as ENHRY and CDR2 as SYGVKD. The CDR3 here is CAISESGRDYEQYV. The CDR3 DNA follows: TGTGCCATCAGTGAGTCGGGCAGGGACTACGAGCAGTACGTC.

The chain joins TRBV5-1 to TRBJ2-7, with TRBD1 matching over 8 bases. Trimming took 4 bases from V and 4 from J; bases not matched to a gene: 10. The germline V gene encodes CDR1 SGHRS and CDR2 YFSETQ. The CDR3 spans 15 residues. CDR3 sequence (DNA): TGCGCCAGCAGCACGCGGACAGGGATTAAATACGAGCAGTACTTC. The encoded protein is CASSTRTGIKYEQYF.